Below, one TCR beta chain is given with its context. Its cognate antigen is unknown. Using immunoSEQ multiplex PCR, the repertoire was profiled, and TCRdb retains in-frame clones only, with some absent. The table lists 98,000 or so clones, 90% of them singletons. Time point in this sample: pretreatment peripheral blood. Pretreatment and on-treatment blood mononuclear cell samples were taken, totaling between 1 and 8 time points per patient. This entry is derived from a study of PD-L1 blockade in urothelial cancer. Overall study context: Atezolizumab (1,200 mg intravenously every 3 weeks) began around 2014 for patients. Patients with male sex and bladder-origin urothelial cancer accounted for about 85% of the roughly 29 enrolled. General observations from the study: In blood at 3 weeks, tumor-associated clones expanded more among patients with durable benefit.

The germline V and J ends were trimmed by 4 bases and 4 bases, with 11 bases remaining between them. Germline CDR1 is SGDLS and CDR2 is YYNGEE. The CDR3 runs to 13 residues. The input for sequencing was PBMCs, taken around atezolizumab (anti-PD-L1) treatment. The chain is built from TRBV9 and TRBJ1-1, with TRBD1 as a possible D gene (5 bases). The source is a man in his 60s with urothelial cancer. DNA for the CDR3: TGTGCCAGCAGCCAACAGCAGGGCACTGAAGCTTTCTTT. It is translated as CASSQQQGTEAFF.